A single sample gave rise to the 17 T cell receptor beta chains below, sequenced in a study of cytomegalovirus exposure and HLA in healthy donors. PCR primers comprised 60 Vbeta and 13 Jbeta primers. The data were produced by immunoSEQ multiplex PCR, yet TCRdb's version contains in-frame clones alone and is incomplete. The sample lists 150,000 to 200,000 clones; 70% to 80% were seen once. Source material: PBMCs. These receptors were obtained from a man in his thirties or forties in good health and CMV-seropositive.

The chain uses TRBV5-1 and TRBJ1-2; 9 positions match TRBD1. Germline loops: CDR1 SGHRS, CDR2 YFSETQ. The length of the CDR3 is 13 residues. Unmatched junction bases numbered 1, after V lost 0 bases and J lost 7 bases. The CDR3 bases are TGCGCCAGCAGCTTGGGGGACAGGGTTGGCTACACCTTC. This gives the protein CASSLGDRVGYTF.

The chain employs TRBV2 and TRBJ1-2; 7 bases fit TRBD1. The CDR3 runs 14 residues. From germline, CDR1 is SNHLY and CDR2 FYNNEI. With V trimmed by 1 base and J by 5 bases, 4 bases remained unmatched. The CDR3 protein is CASSEGPDRYGYTF. For the CDR3, the DNA is TGTGCCAGCAGTGAAGGGCCGGACAGGTATGGCTACACCTTC.

A note on this clone: The junction departs from the called germline gene at one end, perhaps through a read error. The rearrangement links TRBV10-2 to TRBJ1-2, with D uncertain. Germline CDR1 WSHSY, CDR2 SAAADI. This CDR3 contains 14 residues. The DNA for the CDR3 is TGCGTCAGCAGTCCGGGAGGGACTAACTATGGCTACACCTTC. Translated, it gives CVSSPGGTNYGYTF.

This clone was seen a single time. The chain combines TRBV12-5 with TRBJ2-6, with 8 nucleotides matching TRBD1. CDR1 LGHNT and CDR2 FRNRAP come from the germline V gene. With V trimmed by 5 bases and J by 0 bases, 12 bases remained unmatched. The CDR3 has 19 residues. CDR3 in amino acids: CASGRLTGAIYSGANVLTF. The CDR3 region has the DNA TGTGCTAGTGGTCGGCTGACAGGGGCGATTTACTCTGGGGCCAACGTCCTGACTTTC.

The rearrangement uses TRBV30 and TRBJ2-7; D is possibly TRBD1 (6 bases). Trimming took 0 bases from V and 4 from J, leaving 10 bases between them. Per the germline V gene, CDR1 is GTSNPN and CDR2 is SVGIG (reference sequence). This CDR3 has 13 amino acids. The CDR3 is CAWSVQGTYEQYF. CDR3 in DNA: TGTGCCTGGAGTGTACAGGGTACATACGAGCAGTACTTC.

V usage is TRBV28 and J usage is TRBJ1-1; 7 positions match TRBD1. The V and J ends lost 9 bases and 1 base, in that order; junction bases with no gene match: 5. The germline gives CDR1 MDHEN, CDR2 SYDVKM. The CDR3 runs 13 residues. CDR3 region: CASRDSRNTEAFF. For the CDR3, the DNA is TGTGCCAGTCGGGACAGTAGGAACACTGAAGCTTTCTTT.

This chain connects TRBV30 to TRBJ1-6, with 8 bases identical to TRBD1. V lost 5 bases, J lost 2 bases, and 5 bases stayed unmatched. From germline, CDR1 is GTSNPN and CDR2 SVGIG (reference sequence). This CDR3 is 15 amino acids long. CDR3 protein: CAWGQGRAYNSPLHF. Written as DNA, the CDR3 is TGTGCCTGGGGACAGGGAAGGGCCTATAATTCACCCCTCCACTTT.

The chain is built from TRBV5-1 and TRBJ2-3; D uncertain. Germline loops: CDR1 SGHRS, CDR2 YFSETQ. This CDR3 is 16 amino acids long. V lost 4 bases, J lost 0 bases, and 15 bases lay in between. The CDR3 nucleotides read TGCGCCAGCAGCCGCGGCAGCAATCCTAGCACAGATACGCAGTATTTT. It is translated as CASSRGSNPSTDTQYF.

The chain is built from TRBV29-1 and TRBJ2-3; 7 bases are shared with TRBD1. J was trimmed by 5 bases and V by 7 bases; bases with no gene match: 9. CDR1 is SQVTM and CDR2 is ANQGSEA in the germline V gene. The CDR3 covers 13 residues. For the CDR3, the DNA is TGCAGCGCGAACAGGGGACGCGGAGATACGCAGTATTTT. It codes for CSANRGRGDTQYF.

V and J are TRBV5-6 and TRBJ2-7, with TRBD2 matching 7 bases. In germline, CDR1 is SGHDT, CDR2 YYEEEE. This CDR3 has 17 amino acids. The J segment lost 0 bases and the V segment lost 1 base, leaving 10 bases of the junction unmatched. CDR3 sequence: CASSLPLGAGSSYEQYF. CDR3 nucleotides: TGTGCCAGCAGCTTGCCTCTAGGAGCGGGGAGCTCCTACGAGCAGTACTTC.

This clone was counted only a few times. This chain joins TRBV19 and TRBJ2-1, with 9 positions matching TRBD2. CDR1 LNHDA and CDR2 SQIVND come from the germline V gene (reference sequence). V gave up 4 bases and J gave up 9 bases; unmatched junction bases: 13. The length of the CDR3 is 16 residues. CDR3 protein: CASSNLGGGAWGEQFF. In DNA, the CDR3 is TGTGCCAGTAGTAACCTGGGCGGGGGGGCGTGGGGTGAGCAGTTCTTC.

The chain recombines TRBV5-1 with TRBJ1-2; no definite D call. Germline assignment: CDR1 SGHRS and CDR2 YFSETQ. Trimming removed 0 bases from V and 2 bases from J, with 5 bases in between. This CDR3 has 13 amino acids. As DNA, the CDR3 is TGCGCCAGCAGCTTGGGGCGGAACTATGGCTACACCTTC. Protein sequence: CASSLGRNYGYTF. Drawing the rest from reference TRBV5-1 and TRBJ1-2, the complete variable domain is KAGVTQTPRYLIKTRGQQVTLSCSPISGHRSVSWYQQTPGQGLQFLFEYFSETQRNKGNFPGRFSGRQFSNSRSEMNVSTLELGDSALYLCASSLGRNYGYTFGSGTRLTVV.

The chain couples TRBV5-1 to TRBJ2-1; 7 bases fit TRBD1. J gave up 3 bases and V 0 bases, and 3 bases lay outside the gene matches. CDR3 length: 15 residues. Germline lookup yields CDR1 SGHRS and CDR2 YFSETQ. The CDR3 loop reads CASSLEGTDYNEQFF. The CDR3 nucleotides read TGCGCCAGCAGCTTGGAGGGGACAGACTACAATGAGCAGTTCTTC.

The chain carries TRBV2 and TRBJ1-6, with 9 bases that match TRBD1. CDR3 length: 15 residues. Losses at the gene ends were 4 bases for V and 7 bases for J; bases not matched to a gene: 5. Per the germline V gene, CDR1 is SNHLY and CDR2 is FYNNEI. Written as DNA, the CDR3 is TGTGCCAGCAGTGGTCGGACAGGGGCAAATTCACCCCTCCACTTT. It specifies CASSGRTGANSPLHF. The whole variable domain, filled in from reference TRBV2 and TRBJ1-6, reads EPEVTQTPSHQVTQMGQEVILRCVPISNHLYFYWYRQILGQKVEFLVSFYNNEISEKSEIFDDQFSVERPDGSNFTLKIRSTKLEDSAMYFCASSGRTGANSPLHFGNGTRLTVT.

This chain connects TRBV5-1 to TRBJ2-5, with a tentative D call TRBD2 (7 bases). Germline lookup yields CDR1 SGHRS and CDR2 YFSETQ. There are 16 residues in the CDR3. The V gene lost 1 base and the J gene lost 1 base, with 14 bases spanning the gap. CDR3 amino acids: CASSLRGGAPQETQYF. Written as DNA, the CDR3 is TGCGCCAGCAGCTTGAGAGGGGGGGCCCCCCAAGAGACCCAGTACTTC.

This CDR3 reads CASKADLTEAFF. The DNA of the CDR3 is TGTGCCAGCAAGGCGGATCTAACTGAAGCTTTCTTT. The J gene is TRBJ1-1, the V gene TRBV7-9, with D unresolved. Germline CDR1 and CDR2: SEHNR and FQNEAQ (reference sequence). The V end was cut by 7 bases, the J end by 5 bases, with 11 bases between. There are 12 residues in the CDR3.

The chain carries TRBV4-1 and TRBJ2-4; possible D gene TRBD1, 5 bases. V lost 0 bases to trimming and J lost 1 base, with 7 bases between them. CDR1 is MGHRA and CDR2 is YSYEKL in the germline V gene. The CDR3 consists of 15 residues. CDR3 coding DNA: TGCGCCAGCAGCCAAGACAGGGTGGCCAAAAACATTCAGTACTTC. It codes for CASSQDRVAKNIQYF.